This T cell receptor beta chain was found in a study of T cells in Graves' hyperthyroidism and ophthalmopathy. The CDR3 is made up of 16 amino acids. Trimming took 6 bases from V and 9 from J; bases not matched to a gene: 22. Germline loops: CDR1 DFQATT, CDR2 SNEGSKA (reference sequence). This clonotype came up once. The target antigen is unknown. The study's findings and limits: Ophthalmopathy was model-predicted a median about 7.1 months pre-onset.

Newly diagnosed hyperthyroidism, duration under 2 months, in patients aged 18 to 65. It was 8 to 10 ml of fresh peripheral blood that supplied the PBMCs. What was amplified from RNA transcripts were TCR beta CDR3 regions. A first-round RT-PCR of the TCR CDR3 used the HTBI primer set. TCRdb reprocessed the multiplex PCR reads with MiXCR, giving one entry per CDR3 protein. The top ten clones hold approximately 3.8% of a sample with under 650,000 distinct CDR3 sequences, roughly 15% of them seen once. The J gene is TRBJ1-1, the V gene TRBV20-1; the match to TRBD1 covers 7 bases. The TCR was taken from a woman aged 25 to 39 with Graves' hyperthyroidism. Source material: blood. The CDR3: CSASRDSPSVGGKAFF. DNA for the CDR3: TGCAGTGCCAGCCGGGACAGTCCTTCGGTGGGAGGTAAAGCTTTCTTT.